The 10 T cell receptor beta chains presented below share a single source sample, sequenced in a study of Graves' ophthalmopathy and Graves' hyperthyroidism. Amplified TCR beta CDR3 regions were obtained using RNA transcripts as template. Second-round multiplex PCR came after a first-round RT-PCR that employed HTBI primers. TCRdb analysed the multiplex PCR reads with MiXCR anew, one entry per CDR3 protein. The sample includes about 740,000 distinct CDR3 sequences, roughly two fifths of them seen just once. The sample taken for sequencing was peripheral blood. These receptors were collected from an adult man with Graves' ophthalmopathy.

This sequence joins TRBV20-1 and TRBJ2-5; D unclear. The CDR3 is made up of 14 amino acids. V was trimmed by 2 bases and J by 5 bases, leaving 15 bases between them. Germline CDR1 DFQATT, CDR2 SNEGSKA (reference sequence). CDR3 residues: CSARRAGPWETQYF. Here the CDR3 DNA reads TGCAGTGCTAGAAGGGCAGGACCTTGGGAGACCCAGTACTTC.

The V and J genes are TRBV13 and TRBJ1-2; D is unclear. The CDR3 is 15 residues long. Trimming left V 2 bases short and J 5 bases short, with 15 bases between. Looked up from germline, CDR1 is PRHDT and CDR2 is FYEKMQ (reference sequence). The CDR3 nucleotides read TGTGCCAGCAGCTTACCCCCGGCCGCGGGGTATGGCTACACCTTC. This sequence encodes CASSLPPAAGYGYTF. Based on the CDR3 plus reference TRBV13 and TRBJ1-2, the full variable domain is AAGVIQSPRHLIKEKRETATLKCYPIPRHDTVYWYQQGPGQDPQFLISFYEKMQSDKGSIPDRFSAQQFSDYHSELNMSSLELGDSALYFCASSLPPAAGYGYTFGSGTRLTVV.

This clonotype was seen a handful of times. CDR3 loop: CASSLEGYHYEQYF. CDR3 coding DNA: TGTGCCAGCAGCTTAGAAGGGTACCACTACGAGCAGTACTTC. The chain has TRBV7-2 and TRBJ2-7; D call uncertain. V was trimmed by 1 base and J by 3 bases, leaving 10 bases between them. The CDR3 has 14 amino acids. Germline loops: CDR1 SGHTA, CDR2 FQGNSA.

This clonotype was detected ten times or more. The V call is TRBV10-2, the J call TRBJ2-5; TRBD2 is a possible D gene (6 bases). This CDR3 spans 15 amino acids. V lost 3 bases and J 4 bases, leaving 15 bases between the germline ends. Germline lookup yields CDR1 WSHSY and CDR2 SAAADI. The CDR3: CASSELGGIAETQYF. Here the CDR3 DNA reads TGCGCCAGCAGTGAACTCGGGGGAATCGCAGAGACCCAGTACTTC.

CDR3 in DNA: TGCAGTGCCCTTGGGGGGGCTAGCAGGACAGCGGAGCAGTACTTC. As protein: CSALGGASRTAEQYF. The rearrangement uses TRBV20-1 and TRBJ2-7; TRBD2 is a possible D gene (7 bases). This CDR3 contains 15 residues. V was clipped by 6 bases and J by 7 bases, with 25 bases between them. Looked up from germline, CDR1 is DFQATT and CDR2 is SNEGSKA (reference sequence).

This clonotype has more than one count but fewer than ten. The V call is TRBV11-2, the J call TRBJ2-5, with 7 nucleotides matching TRBD1. Germline assignment: CDR1 SGHAT and CDR2 FQNNGV. With V trimmed by 5 bases and J by 3 bases, 9 bases remained unmatched. The CDR3 contains 15 residues. The CDR3 spells CASSPGNRGEETQYF. The CDR3 coding sequence is TGTGCCAGCAGCCCCGGGAACAGGGGTGAAGAGACCCAGTACTTC.

Turning to this clonotype: One end of the junction varies from germline; a read error may be responsible. This chain joins TRBV25-1 and TRBJ1-4; D remains unclear. CDR1 and CDR2 (germline): MGHDK, SYGVNS. CDR3 length: 15 amino acids. The CDR3 nucleotides read TGTGCCAGCAGTGATAGTCCAGCGCTAAATGAAAAACCGTTTTTT. It encodes CASSDSPALNEKPFF.

The chain recombines TRBV12-3 or TRBV12-4 with TRBJ2-7, with TRBD1 identical over 8 bases. CDR3 length equals 13 residues. V lost 7 bases, J lost 2 bases, and 4 bases stayed unmatched. CDR3 nucleotide sequence: TGTGCCAGCACCTGGACAGGGACCTACGAGCAGTACTTC. This sequence encodes CASTWTGTYEQYF.

The chain carries TRBV20-1 and TRBJ1-6, with TRBD1 matching over 8 bases. The V gene end was trimmed by 0 bases and the J gene end by 5 bases; junction bases not matched to a gene: 0. The CDR3 runs 14 residues. Germline V gene lookup returns CDR1 DFQATT and CDR2 SNEGSKA (reference sequence). CDR3 protein: CSAREDRDNSPLHF. The DNA of the CDR3 is TGCAGTGCTAGAGAGGACAGGGATAATTCACCCCTCCACTTT.

This clonotype was seen a few times. The V gene is TRBV25-1, the J gene TRBJ2-3; D is unresolved. V lost 3 bases to trimming and J lost 2 bases, with 12 bases between them. The germline V gene encodes CDR1 MGHDK and CDR2 SYGVNS. The CDR3 totals 15 residues. CDR3 region: CASSDPKFPTDTQYF. CDR3 DNA sequence: TGTGCCAGCAGTGACCCCAAGTTCCCCACAGATACGCAGTATTTT. The variable domain in full, completed from reference TRBV25-1 and TRBJ2-3, reads EADIYQTPRYLVIGTGKKITLECSQTMGHDKMYWYQQDPGMELHLIHYSYGVNSTEKGDLSSESTVSRIRTEHFPLTLESARPSHTSQYLCASSDPKFPTDTQYFGPGTRLTVL.